What follows is one T cell receptor beta chain and its context. Germline CDR1 reads SEHNR; CDR2 reads FQNEAQ (reference sequence). V was clipped by 3 bases and J by 7 bases, with 15 bases between them. The CDR3 sequence is 14 residues long. TCRdb keeps only in-frame clones here, not all; method: immunoSEQ multiplex PCR. The sample shows tens of thousands of clones, roughly 90% of them seen only once. This record comes from a study of blood T cell repertoires in COVID-19. Study as a whole: Nucleic acid was either cDNA or gDNA, and it came from T cells, B-cell-depleted T cells, or PBMCs.

The specimen was peripheral blood. V and J are TRBV7-9 and TRBJ1-2; D not certain. The clonotype comes from a human donor in a cohort sampled during active COVID-19. DNA for the CDR3: TGTGCCAGCAGCTTCTTAGTTGCGGCGGGTGGCTACACCTTC. Protein product: CASSFLVAAGGYTF. Combining the CDR3 with reference TRBV7-9 and TRBJ1-2 gives the whole variable domain DTGVSQNPRHKITKRGQNVTFRCDPISEHNRLYWYRQTLGQGPEFLTYFQNEAQLEKSRLLSDRFSAERPKGSFSTLEIQRTEQGDSAMYLCASSFLVAAGGYTFGSGTRLTVV.